A single sample gave rise to the 15 T cell receptor beta chains below, sequenced in a study of vaccination and CD4 T cells after COVID-19. Stated treatment: approximately nine-day PBMC culture with coronavirus spike peptide pools or control peptides (ViraFEST assay). The antigens of these receptors remain unknown. The Oncomine TCR Beta short-read assay generated sequence data from the DNA of cultured CD4+ T cells. TCRdb redid the calling of the PCR reads with MiXCR, one entry per CDR3 protein. The table has around 6,400 distinct CDR3 sequences, around 50% seen once; the top ten hold 20% to 25%. The material sequenced was CD4+ T cells from blood, cultured in vitro. All receptors come from a human donor who had recovered from COVID-19.

The J gene is TRBJ2-5, the V gene TRBV7-9; no firm D call. The V end was cut by 3 bases, the J end by 4 bases, with 6 bases between. Germline V gives CDR1 SEHNR, CDR2 FQNEAQ (reference sequence). The CDR3 is 12 residues long. The CDR3 sequence: CASSFLGETQYF. The CDR3 nucleotides read TGTGCCAGCAGCTTTCTGGGAGAGACCCAGTACTTC.

This clonotype was recorded a few times. V gene TRBV19 combines with J gene TRBJ1-5, with D tentatively TRBD1 (5 bases). The germline CDR1 and CDR2 sequences are LNHDA and SQIVND (reference sequence). There are 17 residues in the CDR3. Trimming took 5 bases from V and 3 from J, leaving 20 bases between them. The DNA of the CDR3 is TGTGCCAGTAGTTTCCCGCCGGGGGGGTGGGCCAATCAGCCCCAGCATTTT. Translation: CASSFPPGGWANQPQHF.

V usage is TRBV6-2 or TRBV6-3 and J usage is TRBJ2-3; D is ambiguous. V was cut by 4 bases and J by 1 base, with 12 bases left in between. Germline CDR1 is MNHEY and CDR2 is SVGEGT. This CDR3 region has 15 residues. The CDR3 DNA reads TGTGCCAGCAGTTTTGGGCAGTGGGGCACAGATACGCAGTATTTT. Its protein product is CASSFGQWGTDTQYF.

This rearrangement joins TRBV6-1 to TRBJ2-2; D unresolved. Trimming took 6 bases from V and 4 from J, leaving 6 bases between them. This CDR3 comprises 12 residues. Germline V lookup: CDR1 MNHNS, CDR2 SASEGT. CDR3 amino acids: CASRWSTGELFF. CDR3 DNA sequence: TGTGCCAGCAGGTGGAGCACCGGGGAGCTGTTTTTT.

This rearrangement joins TRBV11-2 to TRBJ1-1; no clear D. The V end lost 5 bases, the J end lost 5 bases, and 15 bases lay between the germline ends. This CDR3 region has 14 residues. Germline V CDR1 and CDR2: SGHAT, FQNNGV. The CDR3 region is CASSLTSAGTEAFF. The DNA of the CDR3 is TGTGCCAGCAGCCTCACCTCGGCGGGGACTGAAGCTTTCTTT. Full variable domain (remainder filled in from reference TRBV11-2 and TRBJ1-1): EAGVAQSPRYKIIEKRQSVAFWCNPISGHATLYWYQQILGQGPKLLIQFQNNGVVDDSQLPKDRFSAERLKGVDSTLKIQPAKLEDSAVYLCASSLTSAGTEAFFGQGTRLTVV.

The table lists this clonotype with a few counts. V usage is TRBV20-1 and J usage is TRBJ1-3, with a tentative D call TRBD1 (5 bases). The CDR3 contains 13 residues. V lost 6 bases and J lost 8, with 17 bases in between. Per the germline V gene, CDR1 is DFQATT and CDR2 is SNEGSKA (reference sequence). The CDR3: CSAAAQGGDTIYF. The CDR3 bases are TGCAGTGCCGCGGCGCAGGGAGGAGACACCATATATTTT.

This clonotype was seen more than once but under ten times. This sequence joins TRBV5-1 and TRBJ1-5, with TRBD1 matching 7 bases. Germline trimming cut 4 bases from V and 4 bases from J; bases unmatched to any gene: 8. From germline, CDR1 is SGHRS and CDR2 YFSETQ. This CDR3 is built from 15 residues. The CDR3: CASSPDGTANQPQHF. The CDR3 DNA sequence: TGCGCCAGCAGCCCGGACGGGACAGCTAATCAGCCCCAGCATTTT. Complete variable domain (other parts from reference TRBV5-1 and TRBJ1-5): KAGVTQTPRYLIKTRGQQVTLSCSPISGHRSVSWYQQTPGQGLQFLFEYFSETQRNKGNFPGRFSGRQFSNSRSEMNVSTLELGDSALYLCASSPDGTANQPQHFGDGTRLSIL.

V gene TRBV7-3 combines with J gene TRBJ2-3; D might be TRBD2 (5 bases). V was shortened by 3 bases and J by 4 bases, with 5 bases between the two germline ends. CDR3 length equals 12 residues. The germline CDR1 and CDR2 sequences are SGHTA and FQGTGA. The CDR3 bases are TGTGCCAGCAGCTTTAGCGCAGATACGCAGTATTTT. Encoded protein: CASSFSADTQYF.

The genes are TRBV25-1 and TRBJ2-3, with D possibly being TRBD1 (6 bases). CDR1 is MGHDK, CDR2 SYGVNS, per germline. This CDR3 is built from 18 residues. Trimming removed 5 bases at V and 2 bases at J, with 23 bases between. The CDR3 here is CASSRSTALGGFTDTQYF. CDR3 bases: TGTGCCAGCAGTCGCTCTACCGCCTTAGGGGGATTCACAGATACGCAGTATTTT.

V is TRBV27 and J is TRBJ2-5; D not certain. V lost 7 bases, J lost 5 bases, and 14 bases lay in between. Germline loops: CDR1 MNHEY, CDR2 SMNVEV (reference sequence). This CDR3 region has 13 residues. The CDR3 DNA reads as TGTGCCAGCACTTTTATCAGTTTCGAGACCCAGTACTTC. This gives the protein CASTFISFETQYF.

The chain is built from TRBV7-9 and TRBJ1-2, with a weak D call TRBD1 (6 bases). The CDR3 covers 15 residues. Germline-derived CDR1 and CDR2 are SEHNR and FQNEAQ (reference sequence). With 5 bases removed from V and 6 bases from J, the gap between germline ends came to 19 bases. The chain's CDR3 is CASSGNRELRDGYTF. The CDR3 nucleotides read TGTGCCAGCAGCGGAAACAGGGAATTGAGGGATGGCTACACCTTC.

This clonotype was found a few times. The V and J genes are TRBV6-1 and TRBJ1-5, with D possibly matching TRBD1 (6 bases). Trimming shortened V by 5 bases and J by 0 bases, and 11 bases separated the two germline ends. CDR3 length: 15 residues. CDR1 is MNHNS, CDR2 SASEGT, per germline. The CDR3 nucleotides are TGTGCCAGCAGTCTCCAGGGGTTTAGCAATCAGCCCCAGCATTTT. Translation: CASSLQGFSNQPQHF.

This clonotype is medium-sized (0.01 to 0.1%) in the sample. The chain has TRBV7-3 and TRBJ1-2; 10 bases align to TRBD1. J was trimmed by 7 bases and V by 5 bases; bases with no gene match: 4. The germline CDR1 and CDR2 sequences are SGHTA and FQGTGA. This CDR3 spans 13 amino acids. CDR3 coding DNA: TGTGCCAGCAGCCTGACAGGGGGCTCTGGCTACACCTTC. This gives the protein CASSLTGGSGYTF.

This clonotype was seen a few times. This rearrangement joins TRBV5-1 to TRBJ1-2, with D unclear. CDR1 is SGHRS, CDR2 YFSETQ, per germline. CDR3 length equals 13 residues. Trimming took 0 bases from V and 8 from J, leaving 11 bases between them. For the CDR3, the DNA is TGCGCCAGCAGCTTGGAGCTGGGTTCGGGCTACACCTTC. Amino acids: CASSLELGSGYTF. Filled out from reference TRBV5-1 and TRBJ1-2, the complete variable domain reads KAGVTQTPRYLIKTRGQQVTLSCSPISGHRSVSWYQQTPGQGLQFLFEYFSETQRNKGNFPGRFSGRQFSNSRSEMNVSTLELGDSALYLCASSLELGSGYTFGSGTRLTVV.

This chain uses TRBV6-1 with TRBJ1-6; 10 bases are shared with TRBD1. Germline V gives CDR1 MNHNS, CDR2 SASEGT. The V and J ends lost 2 bases and 16 bases, in that order; junction bases with no gene match: 14. This CDR3 comprises 16 residues. The CDR3 DNA reads as TGTGCCAGCAGTGAATTCCGGGGACAGGGGCTTCACCCGCTCCACTTT. Translating gives CASSEFRGQGLHPLHF.